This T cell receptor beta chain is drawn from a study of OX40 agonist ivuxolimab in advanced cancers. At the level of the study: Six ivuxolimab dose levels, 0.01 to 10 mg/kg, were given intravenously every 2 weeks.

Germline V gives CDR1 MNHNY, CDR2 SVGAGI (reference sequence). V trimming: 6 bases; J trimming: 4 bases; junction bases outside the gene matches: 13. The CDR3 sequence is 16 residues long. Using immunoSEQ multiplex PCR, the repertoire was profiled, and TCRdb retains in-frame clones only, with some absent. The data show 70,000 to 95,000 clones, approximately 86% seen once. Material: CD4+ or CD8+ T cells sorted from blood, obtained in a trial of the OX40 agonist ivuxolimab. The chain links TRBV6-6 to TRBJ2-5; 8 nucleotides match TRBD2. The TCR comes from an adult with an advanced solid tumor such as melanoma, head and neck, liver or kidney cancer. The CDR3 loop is CASRGYLAGGGETQYF. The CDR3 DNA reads TGTGCCAGCAGGGGTTATCTTGCGGGAGGAGGAGAGACCCAGTACTTC.